This T cell receptor (beta chain) emerged from a study of blood T cell repertoires in COVID-19. About the research overall: Sites across the United States, Italy and Spain contributed samples from acute and convalescent COVID-19.

Authors' processing steps: From reference gene primer amplification, estimates of nucleated cell counts were derived. Using immunoSEQ multiplex PCR, the repertoire was profiled, and TCRdb retains in-frame clones only, with some absent. V and J calls plus clone size are reproduced from that table; the DNA served to infer D and trimming. The data contain roughly 330,000 clones, around 87% of them seen just once; the ten biggest clones take up under 5.5%. This CDR3 is built from 15 residues. CDR1 and CDR2 from the germline V gene are SGHRS and YFSETQ. J was trimmed by 0 bases and V by 4 bases; bases with no gene match: 6. This clone has just one count. Study members were between about 18 and 100 years old and lived in approximately 25 US regions. Recovered status applied to Cohort 3 donors who had two consecutive negative PCRs. It also applied to those with clearance or with symptom resolution.

The sample consisted of PBMCs or T cells enriched from blood (not recorded which). This sequence joins TRBV5-1 and TRBJ1-2; TRBD1 matches at 7 bases. The TCR originated in a young woman who had recovered from COVID-19. The CDR3 spells CASSGGQTSNYGYTF. Here the CDR3 DNA reads TGCGCCAGCAGCGGGGGACAGACGTCTAACTATGGCTACACCTTC. Full variable domain (rest looked up from reference TRBV5-1 and TRBJ1-2): KAGVTQTPRYLIKTRGQQVTLSCSPISGHRSVSWYQQTPGQGLQFLFEYFSETQRNKGNFPGRFSGRQFSNSRSEMNVSTLELGDSALYLCASSGGQTSNYGYTFGSGTRLTVV.